This T cell receptor beta chain is from a study of T-cell memory formation after mild COVID-19. This clonotype was counted ten times or more. TCRdb independently ran MiXCR on the 5' RACE reads; one entry per CDR3 protein. The table records tens of thousands of distinct CDR3 sequences, roughly an eighth of them present only once. Deletions cut 7 bases from V and 5 bases from J, with 17 bases between. The CDR3 runs 14 residues. CDR1 and CDR2 from the germline V gene are SEHNR and FQNEAQ (reference sequence). Sequenced sample: PBMCs or a T cell subset sorted from them (not recorded which). The chain is built from TRBV7-9 and TRBJ2-5, with D maybe TRBD2 (5 bases). The TCR comes from a man between 18 and 35 years old who had mild COVID-19 (a few samples of this study predate the infection). Cell type and time point are not known. CDR3 protein: CASTSTARGETQYF. The CDR3 nucleotides are TGTGCCAGCACCTCAACCGCCAGAGGGGAGACCCAGTACTTC.